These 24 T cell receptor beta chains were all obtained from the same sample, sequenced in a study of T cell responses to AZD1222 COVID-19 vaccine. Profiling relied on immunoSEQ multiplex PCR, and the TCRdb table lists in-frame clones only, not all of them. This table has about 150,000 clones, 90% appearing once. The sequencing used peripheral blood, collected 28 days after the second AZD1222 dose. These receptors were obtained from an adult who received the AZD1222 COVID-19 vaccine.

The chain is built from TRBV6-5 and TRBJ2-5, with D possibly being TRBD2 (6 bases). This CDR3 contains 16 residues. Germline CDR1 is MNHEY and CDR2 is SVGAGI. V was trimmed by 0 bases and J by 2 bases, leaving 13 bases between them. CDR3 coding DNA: TGTGCCAGCAGTTACTCGACCAGGGCGGGGCAAGAGACCCAGTACTTC. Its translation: CASSYSTRAGQETQYF.

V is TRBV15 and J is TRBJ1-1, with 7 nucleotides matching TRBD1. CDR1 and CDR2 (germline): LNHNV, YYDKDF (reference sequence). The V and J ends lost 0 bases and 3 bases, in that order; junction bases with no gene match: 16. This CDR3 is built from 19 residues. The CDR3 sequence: CATSREREYHRGLDTEAFF. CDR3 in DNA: TGTGCCACCAGCAGAGAGAGGGAATATCACAGGGGTTTGGACACTGAAGCTTTCTTT.

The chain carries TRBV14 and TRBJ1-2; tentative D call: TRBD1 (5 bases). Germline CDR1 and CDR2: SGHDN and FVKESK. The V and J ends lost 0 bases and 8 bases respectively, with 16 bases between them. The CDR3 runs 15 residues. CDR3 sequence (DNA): TGTGCCAGCAGCCAAGATCGGGGCAGGGTTGACGGCTACACCTTC. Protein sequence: CASSQDRGRVDGYTF.

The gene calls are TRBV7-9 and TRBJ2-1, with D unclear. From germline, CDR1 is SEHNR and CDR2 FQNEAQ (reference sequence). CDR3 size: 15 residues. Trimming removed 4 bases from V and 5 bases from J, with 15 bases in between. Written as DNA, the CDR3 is TGTGCCAGCAGCTATGGACGAGGATCGGACAATGAGCAGTTCTTC. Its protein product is CASSYGRGSDNEQFF.

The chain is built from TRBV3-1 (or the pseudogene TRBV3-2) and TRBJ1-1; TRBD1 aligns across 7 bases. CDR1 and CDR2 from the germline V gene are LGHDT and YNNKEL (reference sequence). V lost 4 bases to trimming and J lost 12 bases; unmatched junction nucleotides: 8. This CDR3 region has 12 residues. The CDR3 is CASSLTGLEPFF. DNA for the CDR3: TGTGCCAGCAGCCTGACAGGGCTAGAACCTTTCTTT.

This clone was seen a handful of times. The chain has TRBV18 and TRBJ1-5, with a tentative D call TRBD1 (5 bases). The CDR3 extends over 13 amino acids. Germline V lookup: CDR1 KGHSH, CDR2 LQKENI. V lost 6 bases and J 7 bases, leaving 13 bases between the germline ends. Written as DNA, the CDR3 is TGTGCCAGCTCGACAGAGGAAGTCCAGCCCCAGCATTTT. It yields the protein CASSTEEVQPQHF.

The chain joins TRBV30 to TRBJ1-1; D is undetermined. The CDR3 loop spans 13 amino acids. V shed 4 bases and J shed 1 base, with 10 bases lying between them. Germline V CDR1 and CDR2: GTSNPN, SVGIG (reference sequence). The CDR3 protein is CAWTPIPNTEAFF. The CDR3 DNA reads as TGTGCCTGGACCCCTATCCCGAACACTGAAGCTTTCTTT.

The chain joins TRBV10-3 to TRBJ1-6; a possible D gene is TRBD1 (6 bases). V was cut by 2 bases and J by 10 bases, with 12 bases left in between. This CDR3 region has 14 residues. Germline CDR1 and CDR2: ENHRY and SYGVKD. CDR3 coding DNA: TGTGCCATCAGTGAGAACAGGGTGAGGTCACCCCTCCACTTT. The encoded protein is CAISENRVRSPLHF.

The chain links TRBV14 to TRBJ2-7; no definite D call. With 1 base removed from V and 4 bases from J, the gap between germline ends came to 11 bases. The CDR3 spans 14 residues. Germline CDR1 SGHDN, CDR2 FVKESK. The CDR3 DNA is TGTGCCAGCAGCCAAGTGGCGGTGGGTTACGAGCAGTACTTC. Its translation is CASSQVAVGYEQYF. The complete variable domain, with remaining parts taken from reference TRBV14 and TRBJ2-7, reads EAGVTQFPSHSVIEKGQTVTLRCDPISGHDNLYWYRRVMGKEIKFLLHFVKESKQDESGMPNNRFLAERTGGTYSTLKVQPAELEDSGVYFCASSQVAVGYEQYFGPGTRLTVT.

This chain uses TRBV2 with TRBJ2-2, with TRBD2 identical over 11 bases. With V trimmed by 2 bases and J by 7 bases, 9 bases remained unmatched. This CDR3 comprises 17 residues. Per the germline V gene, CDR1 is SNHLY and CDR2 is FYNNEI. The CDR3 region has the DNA TGTGCCAGCAGTGAAATGCGGGCTAGCGGGAGGAACGGGGAGCTGTTTTTT. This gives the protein CASSEMRASGRNGELFF.

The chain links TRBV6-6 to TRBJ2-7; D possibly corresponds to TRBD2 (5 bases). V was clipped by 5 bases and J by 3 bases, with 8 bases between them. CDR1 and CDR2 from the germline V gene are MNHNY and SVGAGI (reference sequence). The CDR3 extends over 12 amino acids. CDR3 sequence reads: CASSTDFYEQYF. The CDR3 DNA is TGTGCCAGCAGTACGGACTTCTACGAGCAGTACTTC.

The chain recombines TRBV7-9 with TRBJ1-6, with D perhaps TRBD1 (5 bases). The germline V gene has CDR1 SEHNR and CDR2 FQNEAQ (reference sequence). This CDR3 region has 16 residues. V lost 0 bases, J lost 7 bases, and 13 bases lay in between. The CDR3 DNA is TGTGCCAGCAGCTTAGCCCCCGCGGGGCCAAATTCACCCCTCCACTTT. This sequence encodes CASSLAPAGPNSPLHF.

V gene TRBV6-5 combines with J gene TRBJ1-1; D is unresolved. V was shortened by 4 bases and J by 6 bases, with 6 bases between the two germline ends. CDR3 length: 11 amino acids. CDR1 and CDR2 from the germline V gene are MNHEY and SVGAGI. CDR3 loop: CASSFRAEAFF. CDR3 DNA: TGTGCCAGCAGTTTCCGGGCTGAAGCTTTCTTT.

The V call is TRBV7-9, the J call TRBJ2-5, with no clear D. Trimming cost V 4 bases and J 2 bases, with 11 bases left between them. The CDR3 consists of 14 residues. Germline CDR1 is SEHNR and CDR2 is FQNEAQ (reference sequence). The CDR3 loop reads CASSSLDAQETQYF. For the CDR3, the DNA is TGTGCCAGCAGCTCTCTGGACGCACAAGAGACCCAGTACTTC.

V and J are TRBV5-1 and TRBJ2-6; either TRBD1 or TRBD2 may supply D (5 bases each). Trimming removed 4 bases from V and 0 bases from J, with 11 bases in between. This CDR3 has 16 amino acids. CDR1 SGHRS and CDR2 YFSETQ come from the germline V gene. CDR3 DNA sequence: TGCGCCAGCAGCACCGGGACCGCCTCTGGGGCCAACGTCCTGACTTTC. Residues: CASSTGTASGANVLTF.

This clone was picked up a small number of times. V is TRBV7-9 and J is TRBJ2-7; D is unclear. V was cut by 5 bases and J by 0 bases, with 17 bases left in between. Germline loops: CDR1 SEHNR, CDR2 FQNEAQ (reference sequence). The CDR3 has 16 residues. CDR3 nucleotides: TGTGCCAGCAGCCCCAAACGGAGACTTAGCTCCTACGAGCAGTACTTC. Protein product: CASSPKRRLSSYEQYF. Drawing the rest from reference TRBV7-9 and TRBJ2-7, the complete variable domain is DTGVSQNPRHKITKRGQNVTFRCDPISEHNRLYWYRQTLGQGPEFLTYFQNEAQLEKSRLLSDRFSAERPKGSFSTLEIQRTEQGDSAMYLCASSPKRRLSSYEQYFGPGTRLTVT.

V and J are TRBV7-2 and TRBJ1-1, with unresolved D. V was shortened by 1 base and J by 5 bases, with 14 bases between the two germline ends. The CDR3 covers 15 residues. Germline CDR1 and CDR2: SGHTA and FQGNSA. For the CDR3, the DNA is TGTGCCAGCAGCTTAGAACGAGTCAGGTTGACTGAAGCTTTCTTT. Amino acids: CASSLERVRLTEAFF.

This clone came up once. CDR3 nucleotide sequence: TGTGCCAGCATCCCGCACAATCCGGGGAACACTGAAGCTTTCTTT. It encodes CASIPHNPGNTEAFF. The chain uses TRBV28 and TRBJ1-1, with no clear D. Trimming shortened V by 7 bases and J by 1 base, and 16 bases separated the two germline ends. CDR1 is MDHEN, CDR2 SYDVKM, per germline. The CDR3 sequence is 15 residues long.

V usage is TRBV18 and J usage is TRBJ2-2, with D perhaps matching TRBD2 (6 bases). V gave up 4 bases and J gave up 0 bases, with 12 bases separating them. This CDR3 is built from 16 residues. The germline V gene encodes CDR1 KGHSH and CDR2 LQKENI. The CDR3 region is CASSQLTRTNTGELFF. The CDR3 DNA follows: TGTGCCAGCTCACAACTGACTAGGACGAACACCGGGGAGCTGTTTTTT.

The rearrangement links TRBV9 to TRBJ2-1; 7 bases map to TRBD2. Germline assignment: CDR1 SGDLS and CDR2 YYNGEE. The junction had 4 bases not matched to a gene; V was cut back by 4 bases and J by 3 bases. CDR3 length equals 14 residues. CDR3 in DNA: TGTGCCAGCAGCCCCACGGGAGGCTACAATGAGCAGTTCTTC. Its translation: CASSPTGGYNEQFF.

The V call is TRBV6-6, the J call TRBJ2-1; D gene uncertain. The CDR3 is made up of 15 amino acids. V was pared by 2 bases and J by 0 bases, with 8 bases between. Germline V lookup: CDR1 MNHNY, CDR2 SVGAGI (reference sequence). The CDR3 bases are TGTGCCAGCAGTTACGGCTCGAGCTCCTACAATGAGCAGTTCTTC. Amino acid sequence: CASSYGSSSYNEQFF.

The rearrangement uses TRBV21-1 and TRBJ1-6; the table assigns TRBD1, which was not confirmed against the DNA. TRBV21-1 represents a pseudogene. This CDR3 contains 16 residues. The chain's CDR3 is CASSKLGQPHNSPLHF. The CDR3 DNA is TGTGCCAGCAGCAAACTGGGACAGCCCCATAATTCACCCCTCCACTTT.

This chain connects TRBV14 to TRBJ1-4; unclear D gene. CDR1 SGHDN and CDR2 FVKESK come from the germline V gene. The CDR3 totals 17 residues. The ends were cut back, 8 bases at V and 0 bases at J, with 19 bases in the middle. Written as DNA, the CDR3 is TGTGCCAGCCCCGCCAAGCATTACCGCGCAACTAATGAAAAACTGTTTTTT. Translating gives CASPAKHYRATNEKLFF.

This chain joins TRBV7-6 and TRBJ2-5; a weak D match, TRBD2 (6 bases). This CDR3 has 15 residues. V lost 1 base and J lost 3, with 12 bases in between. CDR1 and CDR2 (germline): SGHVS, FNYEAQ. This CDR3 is CASSLVPRGKETQYF. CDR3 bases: TGTGCCAGCAGCTTAGTCCCGCGGGGCAAAGAGACCCAGTACTTC.